This T cell receptor (beta chain) is from a study of Ad26.COV2.S vaccination and SARS-CoV-2 variants. Across the study: Enrolled in COV1001, the donor was in the Ad26.COV2.S trial arm, which received the vaccine. The study gave Ad26.COV2.S intramuscularly, once or twice 56 days apart. Study-level results: Substantial breadth in spike-specific CD8+ and CD4+ T cell responses was reportedly seen after vaccination.

Concerning this clone itself: Antigen: not known.

The germline V and J ends were trimmed by 3 bases and 1 base, with 15 bases remaining between them. The CDR3 contains 16 residues. CDR1 is MGHDK, CDR2 SYGVNS, per germline. Treatment indicated: approximately 18 received Ad26.COV2.S at low or high dose, single or two shots; roughly five received placebo; per-sample allocation not given. Specimens were obtained on day 63 following the first vaccine or placebo injection. An 18-55-year-old adult in Boston served as donor. Sequencing used immunoSEQ multiplex PCR; TCRdb keeps in-frame clones, though not all of them. The table has about 350,000 clones, 75% to 90% seen once.

The chain uses TRBV25-1 and TRBJ2-5, with D possibly matching TRBD2 (5 bases). This receptor was taken from a person aged 18-65 years who received the Ad26.COV2.S COVID-19 vaccine or a placebo. The specimen comprised peripheral blood, sampled in a trial of Ad26.COV2.S vaccine versus placebo. The DNA of the CDR3 is TGTGCCAGCAGTGAGAGGGTGGGCAGCCTCCAAGAGACCCAGTACTTC. As protein: CASSERVGSLQETQYF.